This T cell receptor (beta chain) emerged from a study of blood T cell repertoires in COVID-19 (dated by TCRdb to about 2020). Describing the broader study: Samples from collaborators originated in the United States, Italy and Spain and spanned both the acute and convalescent phases of COVID-19. The material from the prospective study consisted of cDNA or gDNA derived from T cells, B-cell-depleted T cells, or PBMCs. The dataset comprised deeply sampled blood TCRbeta repertoires from subjects exposed to, actively infected with, or recovered from COVID-19. The repertoires were made available in a free public database intended to serve as a resource for research on the immune response to SARS-CoV-2. The samples were drawn from two sources: the first 160 participants of the ongoing ImmuneRACE study, and approximately 1,300 subjects contributed by 6 global collaborators. A de-identified subject ID, COVID-19 status, age in years and sex were almost always included in the sample metadata. Where available, HLA class I and class II types were taken from metadata supplied by the sample provider and were not determined by assay-based typing.

The research as a whole found: Clinical and demographic metadata were provided uncurated, with the amount varying by source and participant.

V ends up 5 bases short and J 4 bases short, with an unmatched junction base count of 10. CDR1 and CDR2 were assigned from the germline V gene (reference sequence) as SEHNR and FQNEAQ. From the cysteine up to the phenylalanine, the CDR3 has a length of 16 residues. Just CDR3 DNA is preserved here, 48 bases in frame from base 1. TCRbeta CDR3 regions were amplified from genomic DNA using the immunoSEQ Assay, a bias-controlled multiplex PCR. The study's own analysis went as follows. The number of nucleated cells in each sample was estimated from the amplification of reference gene primers within the assay. To quantify the absolute abundance of each unique TCRbeta CDR3 rearrangement, sequence reads were collapsed and filtered. For each sample, productive Simpson clonality was calculated by taking the square root of Simpson's diversity index across productive rearrangements. TCRdb limited this immuneACCESS table to in-frame rearrangements with V and J called. A share of clones is missing; checked studies link under half to unresolved V genes, and the rest is unexplained. D and trimming come from the DNA, and the V and J calls and clone size come from that table. The table for this sample lists about 160,000 clones; 90% to 95% of them were counted only once. Of the sample, 3.5% to 5% falls within the top ten clones.

Whole blood was collected in K2EDTA tubes by collaborating institutions according to the institutions' own protocols. For TCRbeta analysis, collaborators shipped samples as frozen whole blood, isolated PBMCs, or DNA extracted from either of those sample types. A note on this clone: No antigen is known for it. Within one base of it there is no much larger clone, and no base qualities were kept.

What was sequenced was peripheral blood. Recombination joined TRBV7-9 with TRBJ1-2; the junction holds 10 bases that match TRBD1. This TCR came from a woman in her forties or fifties with acute or convalescent COVID-19. The nucleotide sequence is given as TGTGCCAGCAGCCTAACACGACAGGGGGCCGCCTATGGCTACACCTTC. This translates into CASSLTRQGAAYGYTF. The variable domain in full, with residues beyond the CDR3 obtained from the reference TRBV7-9 and TRBJ1-2 genes, is DTGVSQNPRHKITKRGQNVTFRCDPISEHNRLYWYRQTLGQGPEFLTYFQNEAQLEKSRLLSDRFSAERPKGSFSTLEIQRTEQGDSAMYLCASSLTRQGAAYGYTFGSGTRLTVV.